This section outlines one TCR beta chain sequence together with its context. Its antigen is not known. This specimen belongs to a study of beta chain features in type 1 diabetes. Every bit of the isolated RNA underwent reverse transcription, so sequencing read expressed TCRB transcripts. The data were produced by immunoSEQ multiplex PCR, yet TCRdb's version contains in-frame clones alone and is incomplete. The sample includes 310,000 or so clones, roughly 8.8% seen only once; the top ten take 1%. Germline V gene data show CDR1 as GTSNPN and CDR2 as SVGIG (reference sequence). V was trimmed by 3 bases and J by 4 bases, leaving 12 bases between them. CDR3 size: 13 residues. Study-level points and caveats: Patients' naive, central memory and Treg TCRB repertoires seemed closer to one another than those of healthy donors. Type 1 diabetes patients had TCRB CDR3s that were shorter (moderately but significantly so) in all four CD4+ subsets.

The chain joins TRBV30 to TRBJ1-2; D not certain. The receptor was derived from a man aged 30 to 39 with type 1 diabetes. What was sequenced was central memory CD4+ T cells from blood. CDR3 sequence reads: CAWRAGGSYGYTF. The CDR3 DNA is TGTGCCTGGAGGGCAGGAGGAAGCTATGGCTACACCTTC.